The 9 T cell receptor beta chains reported below all come from one sample, sequenced in a study of blood T cell repertoires in COVID-19. Profiling relied on immunoSEQ multiplex PCR, and the TCRdb table lists in-frame clones only, not all of them. The data show some 300,000 clones, approximately 90% seen once. The sequencing sample was made of peripheral blood. These TCRs come from a woman aged 45 to 65 with COVID-19, enrolled during active disease.

This chain uses TRBV11-3 with TRBJ2-1, with D perhaps TRBD2 (5 bases). This CDR3 region has 14 residues. The V gene lost 7 bases and the J gene lost 5 bases, with 15 bases spanning the gap. CDR1 SGHNT and CDR2 YENEEA come from the germline V gene. The CDR3 bases are TGTGCCAGCAAACCGAGGGCGCCGAACAATGAGCAGTTCTTC. This encodes CASKPRAPNNEQFF.

The rearrangement links TRBV7-8 to TRBJ1-6; D remains ambiguous. Germline V gene sequence: CDR1 SGHVS, CDR2 FQNEAQ. The CDR3 loop spans 17 amino acids. Trimming removed 1 base at V and 4 bases at J, with 14 bases between. The CDR3 nucleotides read TGTGCCAGCAGCTTAGGTGCAGGATCTAAATATAATTCACCCCTCCACTTT. Amino acid sequence: CASSLGAGSKYNSPLHF.

The CDR3 DNA reads TGTGCCAGCTCTCTCAGGACAGGGCAAAACACAGATACGCAGTATTTT. Amino acid sequence: CASSLRTGQNTDTQYF. J is TRBJ2-3 and V is TRBV18; 8 nucleotides match TRBD1. CDR3 size: 16 residues. The germline V gene has CDR1 KGHSH and CDR2 LQKENI. V was clipped by 6 bases and J by 2 bases; unmatched bases: 10.

CDR3 in amino acids: CASSAQGLTNEKLFF. The CDR3 coding sequence is TGTGCCAGCAGTGCCCAGGGTTTAACTAATGAAAAACTGTTTTTT. The rearrangement uses TRBV6-4 and TRBJ1-4; D is possibly TRBD1 (5 bases). The CDR3 totals 15 residues. The germline gives CDR1 MRHNA, CDR2 SNTAGT. V was cut by 4 bases and J by 1 base, with 10 bases left in between.

The V call is TRBV5-6, the J call TRBJ1-4; a weak D match, TRBD1 (5 bases). This CDR3 has 15 residues. V lost 4 bases, J lost 5 bases, and 15 bases lay in between. CDR1 SGHDT and CDR2 YYEEEE come from the germline V gene. This chain's CDR3 is CASSPDFRQNEKLFF. The CDR3 DNA sequence: TGTGCCAGCAGCCCCGATTTTAGACAGAATGAAAAACTGTTTTTT.

This rearrangement joins TRBV15 to TRBJ1-2, with D unresolved. This CDR3 is 12 amino acids long. Germline V gene lookup returns CDR1 LNHNV and CDR2 YYDKDF (reference sequence). V was pared by 1 base and J by 8 bases, with 8 bases between. For the CDR3, the DNA is TGTGCCACCAGCAGAGCGACGGGGGGCTACACCTTC. This gives the protein CATSRATGGYTF.

The chain employs TRBV6-5 and TRBJ2-1; TRBD2 aligns across 8 bases. Trimming cost V 6 bases and J 6 bases; bases outside gene matches: 7. The length of the CDR3 is 14 residues. Germline CDR1 MNHEY, CDR2 SVGAGI. For the CDR3, the DNA is TGTGCCAGCAGCCGGGGGGGGACTACCAATGAGCAGTTCTTC. Amino acid sequence: CASSRGGTTNEQFF.

The chain combines TRBV6-5 with TRBJ1-1; 7 nucleotides line up with TRBD1. The V gene end was trimmed by 2 bases and the J gene end by 6 bases; junction bases not matched to a gene: 6. The CDR3 spans 14 residues. Germline CDR1 and CDR2: MNHEY and SVGAGI. In DNA, the CDR3 is TGTGCCAGCAGTTACAGACAGGGTTTAGCTGAAGCTTTCTTT. Amino acid sequence: CASSYRQGLAEAFF.

This chain uses TRBV27 with TRBJ2-7; 7 bases agree with TRBD1. The CDR3 totals 14 residues. From germline, CDR1 is MNHEY and CDR2 SMNVEV (reference sequence). V lost 6 bases to trimming and J lost 1 base; unmatched junction nucleotides: 6. The CDR3 sequence is CASRDRAVSYEQYF. Here the CDR3 DNA reads TGTGCCAGCAGAGACAGGGCTGTTTCCTACGAGCAGTACTTC.